This TCR beta chain stems from a study of shared clonotypes between healthy human individuals. Study-level background: Each donor contributed plates that comprised three CD4 naive, three CD4 memory, two CD8 naive and one CD8 memory.

V dropped 3 bases and J dropped 6; count of bases not matched to a gene: 11. Per the germline V gene, CDR1 is LNHDA and CDR2 is SQIVND (reference sequence). This CDR3 comprises 17 residues. Clones were read by immunoSEQ multiplex PCR, and TCRdb kept only the in-frame ones, dropping some. The sample has under 200,000 clones; around 93% are singletons. Sequencing used naive CD4+ T cells sorted from blood. Subset noted: CD45RA+ positively selected. This TCR was sampled from a woman aged 25 to 45 in good health. The gene calls are TRBV19 and TRBJ1-5; TRBD1 aligns across 10 bases. In DNA form, the CDR3 reads TGTGCCAGTAGTATTAGACAGGGGGCGAAACAAGGTCAGCCCCAGCATTTT. Its translation: CASSIRQGAKQGQPQHF.